Listed below are T cell receptor beta chains from one sample, sequenced in a study of shared clonotypes between healthy human individuals. Assay: immunoSEQ multiplex PCR; the TCRdb copy retains only in-frame clones and omits some. Among roughly 2,500,000 clones listed, roughly 93% were seen once. The source material was naive CD4+ T cells from PBMCs. These receptors were taken from a man aged 18 to 29 in good health. Some clones in this sample may be carry-over from other donors' samples. Each CDR3 is given with its conserved first and last residue. Fields, in order: J gene, V gene, CDR3 length, CDR3 protein.

TRBJ1-2	TRBV28	14	CASSYNPGNYGYTF
TRBJ2-4	TRBV7-2	18	CASSLGRTVDLAKNIQYF
TRBJ1-6	TRBV7-9	13	CASSSQGRSPLHF
TRBJ2-2	TRBV9	13	CASSVVGSGELFF
TRBJ1-2	TRBV15	13	CATSNRQGRGYTF
TRBJ2-6	TRBV6-5	14	CASRQDSGANVLTF
TRBJ2-3	TRBV9	14	CASSVGSSSDTQYF
TRBJ1-5	TRBV6-6	16	CASLGRDTYSNQPQHF
TRBJ2-6	TRBV16	19	CASSQGLGSQGSGANVLTF
TRBJ2-3	TRBV5-1	17	CASSLARDRGLLDTQYF
TRBJ1-2	TRBV5-4	13	CASSLAGGRGYTF
TRBJ2-1	TRBV19	14	CASALVLAPNEQFF
TRBJ1-2	TRBV7-9	16	CASSYAGTGKNYGYTF
TRBJ2-3	TRBV18	16	CASSPRGQASTDTQYF
TRBJ2-3	TRBV28	14	CASSRGQRTDTQYF
TRBJ1-2	TRBV11-2	16	CASSLEPRRTNYGYTF
TRBJ2-1	TRBV10-3	13	CAIRTSGLGEQFF
TRBJ2-7	TRBV19	15	CASSTKTSASYEQYF
TRBJ1-4	TRBV4-1	16	CASSQDGTPLGEKLFF
TRBJ2-7	TRBV27	14	CASSLNRVSHEQYF
TRBJ1-2	TRBV5-8	13	CASSPTAIYGYTF
TRBJ2-3	TRBV5-1	20	CASSLAFWTSGRRNTDTQYF
TRBJ1-4	TRBV18	15	CASSPRIGVGEKLFF
TRBJ2-2	TRBV6-4	15	CASSDSGTNTGELFF
TRBJ2-3	TRBV7-2	13	CASRSGGSNTQYF
TRBJ1-1	TRBV5-1	16	CASSLEGDSYNTEAFF
TRBJ1-4	TRBV4-1	15	CASRSIKGEHEKLFF
TRBJ1-6	TRBV30	13	CAWSDRGDSPLHF
TRBJ2-7	TRBV4-1	15	CASSSRSLAPYEQYF
TRBJ2-5	TRBV14	15	CASSQARGREETQYF
TRBJ2-5	TRBV5-1	14	CASSPGGAQETQYF
TRBJ2-1	TRBV7-3	15	CASSSNRVSYNEQFF
TRBJ1-5	TRBV2	14	CASSEEFSNQPQHF
TRBJ2-7	TRBV28	15	CASSPSGQGKSEQYF
TRBJ2-2	TRBV19	13	CASSLGGTGELFF
NA	TRBV30	14	CAWSTSGLSYEQYF
TRBJ1-4	TRBV2	14	CASRETGFGEKLFF
TRBJ2-7	TRBV5-1	13	CASSLAGNYEQYF
TRBJ1-2	TRBV23-1	14	CASNITQGSYGYTF
TRBJ1-3	TRBV14	15	CASSQDLGKGNTIYF
TRBJ2-7	TRBV19	11	CASPAGVEQYF
TRBJ2-2	TRBV6-1	13	CASSGRYTGELFF
TRBJ2-3	TRBV5-4	16	CASSGDEGSVPDTQYF
TRBJ2-3	TRBV30	12	CASSASTDTQYF
TRBJ2-2	TRBV28	12	CASITHGGELFF
TRBJ1-4	TRBV27	14	CASSFRGGSEKLFF
TRBJ1-2	TRBV6-5	14	CASSPGGSRGGYTF
TRBJ2-6	TRBV4-3	17	CASSQEIRGAGANVLTF